What follows are 16 T cell receptor beta chains derived from one specimen sequenced in a study of CD8+ T cells in alopecia areata (dated by TCRdb to 2017 to 2018). The sample's time point label, decoded: baseline before oral tofacitinib. To prepare the library, the immunoSEQ multiplex PCR assay was applied. For TCR sequencing, RNA was extracted from every sample and reverse transcribed into cDNA to serve as template. Drawn from immuneACCESS, this table holds only the in-frame rearrangements with V and J called that TCRdb kept. Clones are partly lost; checked studies trace under half to an unresolved V gene and leave the rest unexplained. This sample holds more than 200,000 clones; 67% were observed only once. Jointly, the top ten make up around 1.2% of the sample. The material sequenced was CD4+ T cells sorted from blood, taken at week 0. The receptor source for this set is a human donor with alopecia areata.

The V gene is TRBV7-2, the J gene TRBJ1-5; TRBD1 might be the D (6 bases). The CDR3 totals 13 residues. The ends were cut back, 6 bases at V and 1 base at J, with 7 bases in the middle. Germline lookup yields CDR1 SGHTA and CDR2 FQGNSA. The DNA for the CDR3 is TGTGCCAGCAGAGGACAGAGCAATCAGCCCCAGCATTTT. It is translated as CASRGQSNQPQHF.

This clone appeared a few times. The CDR3 coding sequence is TGTGCCAGCAGCGGAGCCGGGACAGGGCTTTCACCCCTCCACTTT. It specifies CASSGAGTGLSPLHF. This chain links TRBV14 with TRBJ1-6, with 9 bases that match TRBD1. The V gene's germline CDR1 is SGHDN and CDR2 FVKESK. CDR3 length: 15 amino acids. Trimming at V came to 5 bases and at J to 9 bases, leaving 8 bases not matched to a gene.

This chain connects TRBV28 to TRBJ1-2; 8 positions match TRBD1. The CDR3 runs 13 residues. CDR1 is MDHEN, CDR2 SYDVKM, per germline. The V segment lost 10 bases and the J segment 3 bases; nucleotides outside the gene matches: 7. CDR3 in amino acids: CAIGQGKDYGYTF. The CDR3 coding sequence is TGTGCCATCGGACAGGGAAAAGACTATGGCTACACCTTC.

This chain connects TRBV23-1 to TRBJ2-7; possible D gene TRBD1, 5 bases. TRBV23-1 is designated an ORF whose function remains uncertain. This CDR3 is 14 amino acids long. The ends were cut back, 2 bases at V and 4 bases at J, with 12 bases in the middle. This chain's CDR3 is CASSQKQALYEQYF. As DNA, the CDR3 is TGCGCCAGCAGTCAAAAACAGGCTCTGTACGAGCAGTACTTC.

The chain recombines TRBV19 with TRBJ2-1; D possibly matches TRBD1 or TRBD2 (7 bases each). The CDR3 is 16 residues long. Trimming took 4 bases from V and 4 from J, leaving 17 bases between them. CDR1 and CDR2 from the germline V gene are LNHDA and SQIVND (reference sequence). CDR3 DNA: TGTGCCAGTAGTACCCAGACAGGGAGGGGGTACAATGAGCAGTTCTTC. It is translated as CASSTQTGRGYNEQFF.

This clone was seen once. The rearrangement links TRBV7-2 to TRBJ1-1, with D possibly TRBD1 on 5 matching bases. The germline V gene has CDR1 SGHTA and CDR2 FQGNSA. V lost 1 base, J lost 7 bases, and 10 bases lay in between. The CDR3 has 13 residues. The CDR3 sequence is CASSLGGDGEAFF. The CDR3 coding sequence is TGTGCCAGCAGCTTAGGCGGGGACGGTGAAGCTTTCTTT. Together with reference TRBV7-2 and TRBJ1-1, the CDR3 gives the full variable domain: GAGVSQSPSNKVTEKGKDVELRCDPISGHTALYWYRQSLGQGLEFLIYFQGNSAPDKSGLPSDRFSAERTGGSVSTLTIQRTQQEDSAVYLCASSLGGDGEAFFGQGTRLTVV.

This chain links TRBV6-5 with TRBJ2-7, with D unresolved. Germline V CDR1 and CDR2: MNHEY, SVGAGI. The CDR3 covers 14 residues. The V end lost 0 bases, the J end lost 2 bases, and 8 bases lay between the germline ends. The CDR3 DNA is TGTGCCAGCAGTTACTCCGGCACCCCCTACGAGCAGTACTTC. Its translation is CASSYSGTPYEQYF.

This rearrangement joins TRBV6-5 to TRBJ1-1, with 7 nucleotides matching TRBD1. With V trimmed by 2 bases and J by 4 bases, 4 bases remained unmatched. The CDR3 is 14 amino acids. The germline CDR1 and CDR2 sequences are MNHEY and SVGAGI. CDR3 amino acids: CASSYTTGSTEAFF. CDR3 nucleotide sequence: TGTGCCAGCAGTTACACGACAGGGAGCACTGAAGCTTTCTTT.

The rearrangement links TRBV14 to TRBJ2-3; D is undetermined. V dropped 5 bases and J dropped 2 bases, with 2 bases sitting between them. The CDR3 extends over 11 amino acids. The germline V gene has CDR1 SGHDN and CDR2 FVKESK. The DNA for the CDR3 is TGTGCCAGCAGCTACACAGATACGCAGTATTTT. Translation gives CASSYTDTQYF.

CDR3 residues: CATSRGVGQGDGYTF. In DNA, the CDR3 is TGTGCCACCAGCAGAGGAGTAGGCCAGGGCGATGGCTACACCTTC. This chain connects TRBV15 to TRBJ1-2; maybe TRBD1 (5 bases). Trimming took off 1 base at V and 6 bases at J, with 15 bases between the two ends. The CDR3 sequence is 15 residues long. Looked up from germline, CDR1 is LNHNV and CDR2 is YYDKDF (reference sequence). Full variable domain (remainder filled in from reference TRBV15 and TRBJ1-2): DAMVIQNPRYQVTQFGKPVTLSCSQTLNHNVMYWYQQKSSQAPKLLFHYYDKDFNNEADTPDNFQSRRPNTSFCFLDIRSPGLGDTAMYLCATSRGVGQGDGYTFGSGTRLTVV.

There are a few counts of this clone. The chain has TRBV29-1 and TRBJ1-1; D gene unclear. V dropped 4 bases and J dropped 1 base, with 10 bases sitting between them. The germline gives CDR1 SQVTM, CDR2 ANQGSEA. The CDR3 runs to 13 residues. This chain's CDR3 is CSVVVKANTEAFF. The CDR3 DNA follows: TGCAGCGTTGTCGTGAAAGCGAACACTGAAGCTTTCTTT.

The chain has TRBV2 and TRBJ2-1; TRBD2 matches at 8 bases. The germline V gene encodes CDR1 SNHLY and CDR2 FYNNEI. The length of the CDR3 is 16 residues. Germline trimming cut 6 bases from V and 5 bases from J; bases unmatched to any gene: 12. The CDR3 DNA is TGTGCCAGCAGGGGGAGGCTCGCGGGGGGCCACAATGAGCAGTTCTTC. Translated, it gives CASRGRLAGGHNEQFF. The full variable domain, rest sourced from reference TRBV2 and TRBJ2-1, is EPEVTQTPSHQVTQMGQEVILRCVPISNHLYFYWYRQILGQKVEFLVSFYNNEISEKSEIFDDQFSVERPDGSNFTLKIRSTKLEDSAMYFCASRGRLAGGHNEQFFGPGTRLTVL.

This chain uses TRBV7-9 with TRBJ2-2, with no clear D. The germline CDR1 and CDR2 sequences are SEHNR and FQNEAQ (reference sequence). With 1 base removed from V and 0 bases from J, the gap between germline ends came to 6 bases. CDR3 length: 15 amino acids. CDR3 nucleotides: TGTGCCAGCAGCTTAGGTCTCGCGAACACCGGGGAGCTGTTTTTT. Protein sequence: CASSLGLANTGELFF.

The chain uses TRBV7-8 and TRBJ2-3; 11 nucleotides align to TRBD1. Per germline, CDR1 SGHVS and CDR2 FQNEAQ. This CDR3 has 15 residues. J gave up 5 bases and V 6 bases, and 7 bases lay outside the gene matches. The CDR3 region is CASSLPGQGEDTQYF. As DNA, the CDR3 is TGTGCCAGCAGTCTCCCGGGACAGGGGGAAGATACGCAGTATTTT.

The chain carries TRBV25-1 and TRBJ2-1; TRBD2 matches at 10 bases. This CDR3 spans 16 amino acids. Germline V gives CDR1 MGHDK, CDR2 SYGVNS. The trim removed 4 bases at V and 0 bases at J, leaving 3 bases unmatched. The CDR3 loop is CASSAPSGGSYNEQFF. CDR3 coding DNA: TGTGCCAGCAGTGCCCCTAGCGGGGGCTCCTACAATGAGCAGTTCTTC.

As concerns this clone: The sample carries other DNA sequences with the same CDR3. The genes are TRBV30 and TRBJ2-1; the D gene is possibly TRBD2 (6 bases). This CDR3 is built from 14 residues. With 0 bases removed from V and 0 bases from J, the gap between germline ends came to 6 bases. Per the germline V gene, CDR1 is GTSNPN and CDR2 is SVGIG (reference sequence). The CDR3 sequence: CAWSVGSSYNEQFF. CDR3 nucleotide sequence: TGTGCCTGGAGTGTCGGGAGCTCCTACAATGAGCAGTTCTTC.